This T cell receptor (beta chain) was recovered during a study of cytomegalovirus exposure and HLA in healthy donors (dated by TCRdb to the late 2010s). With regard to the full study: In an earlier analysis of roughly 500 of the donors, 250 to 350 Gb of sequence data and 117 million unique TCR beta sequences from 180 million or so T cells were reported. The T cell repertoires of 666 subjects were profiled by immunosequencing and related to cytomegalovirus serostatus. The genetic ancestry cluster associated with self-reported Caucasian donors included 70% to 85% of the 350 to 500 genotyped donors. The later analysis used no new phenotypic data to find candidate immune exposures, relying instead on TCR beta sequences and their occurrence across donors. A handful of DR-DQ haplotypes were handled as single units for association and clustering because linkage in the cohort was strong. Donor age, sex, ethnicity and CMV serostatus were compiled alongside the repertoire data. In a later analysis, previously published TCR beta repertoires from hundreds of donors were re-analyzed and high-resolution HLA genotyping was added so that TCR occurrence patterns could be studied. To decide whether each TCR beta V gene segment behaved as functional or pseudogenic, an earlier analysis of some 600 of the donors relied on high-throughput TCR beta sequencing. Besides the first cohort of roughly 660 subjects, a separate validation cohort made up of 120 or so different subjects was used. All discovery cohort repertoires had been generated using a single sequencing platform. Across 398 genotyped donors of the cohort, an average of approximately 240,000 unique TCR beta nucleotide sequences per donor were sequenced, and 15% to 20% of those sequences were non-productive. Genome-wide SNP genotypes for about three fifths of the 666 donors were used in a later genetic analysis, which treated that subset as a discovery cohort. The number of typed donors differed by locus: about 620-640 for A, B, C, DRB1 and DQB1; approximately 520 for DQA1; 606 for DPA1; and about 470 for DPB1. To predict cytomegalovirus infection status, the study combined high-throughput TCR immunosequencing, statistical association of individual TCRs with disease status, and machine learning. The study aimed to test whether cataloging public T cell receptors could reveal signatures of past pathogen exposure. An early release covering approximately 600 HLA-typed donors comprised approximately 300 gigabases of sequencing data and around 80 million unique TCR sequences. HLA typing included class I and class II loci at four-digit resolution.

The library was built by means of the immunoSEQ multiplex PCR assay. For the multiplex PCR, a mixture combining 60 forward primers for TCR Vbeta segments and 13 reverse primers for TCR Jbeta segments was used. A multiplex PCR assay on genomic DNA amplified the CDR3 region of rearranged TCR beta genes. The Illumina HiSeq System was used to sequence the amplified TCR beta libraries as 87-base-pair reads. The authors' pipeline ran thus. A later analysis tallied about 77 million unique TCR beta chains across the 700 or so repertoires, and approximately 9.9 million of those chains were shared by two or more donors. Raw reads were error-corrected and collapsed into unique sequences with a nearest-neighbor algorithm that merged closely related sequences to remove PCR and sequencing errors. Alignment of CDR3 sequences to IMGT reference sequences was used to assign V, D and J gene segments. For a sequence to be retained, a match of at least six nucleotides to both a V gene segment and a J gene segment was required. Rearrangements were classified as productive when the CDR3 lacked stop codons and remained in frame with V and J, and all other rearrangements were classified as non-productive. CDR3 was defined according to IMGT convention as the region running from the second conserved V-encoded cysteine to the conserved J-encoded phenylalanine. Sequences without an unambiguous match to a single V gene segment were excluded from the earlier analysis of 450 to 650 of the donors. An earlier analysis of a few hundred of the donors classified V segments as functional when productive rearrangements were above 56.7% and as segregating when the standard deviation between donors was above 5%. A statistical classification framework was built for diagnosing cytomegalovirus status from the catalog of TCR beta chain sequences. In a later analysis, V and J genes were assigned by comparing TCR nucleotide sequences against IMGT/GENE-DB human TR gene sequences. The TCRdist pipeline was used in a later analysis to assign CDR3 sequences and most-parsimonious VDJ recombination scenarios. In a later analysis, each TCR beta chain was defined by its CDR3 amino acid sequence together with its V-gene family, and reads lacking a unique V-gene family were excluded. To address suspected cross-contamination and a sequencing artifact, a later analysis removed around 600 highly shared, low-generation-probability nucleotide sequences. A later analysis calculated a clonal expansion index for each public chain from normalized within-repertoire ranks of inferred template counts. In a later analysis, generation probabilities were computed using a VDJ recombination model fitted to out-of-frame rearrangements, and the results were checked against IGoR. A later analysis scored TCR-TCR, TCR-HLA and TCR-CMV co-occurrence with hypergeometric tests, applying a repertoire-size bias correction to TCR pairs. A later analysis estimated false discovery rates by permuting HLA or CMV assignments 20 times. A later analysis grouped co-occurring TCRs with DBSCAN, adding TCRdist sequence similarity when clustering within HLA-allele-positive subsets. Repertoires with fewer than 30,000 or more than 120,000 public chains were left out of co-occurrence clustering, as were five repertoires with anomalous nucleotide sharing. TCRdb re-hosts the immuneACCESS table, in-frame sequences only. Its copies lack some clones; in the studies checked, an unresolved V gene accounts for under half of them, and the cause for the rest is not known. V and J calls and clone size come straight from that table; D and trimming were deduced from the DNA. The record for this sample contains more than 95,000 clones. Clones ranked in the top ten supply roughly 0.94% of the sample.

Measured from the cysteine to the phenylalanine, the CDR3 is 14 residues long. The CDR3 DNA has 42 bases and is translated from base 1. The germline V gene provides CDR1 SGHRS and CDR2 YFSETQ. V is trimmed back by 4 bases and J by 3 bases, and the junction contains 4 bases that no gene match accounts for. Remarks on this clone: Its recognized antigen is unknown.

The cohort comprised 670 or so healthy bone marrow donors. Cohort members were all nominally healthy when sampled, although unrecorded immune exposures were likely present. The donor tested CMV seronegative and was one of the 352 seronegative cohort members. Every donor gave a peripheral blood sample, and the peripheral blood mononuclear cells from that sample were used for TCR beta sequencing. The Qiagen DNeasy Blood Extraction Kit was used to extract genomic DNA from the blood cell samples. Overall study results and their limits: In vitro tests confirmed that a few of the cytomegalovirus-associated TCR beta chains recognize cytomegalovirus antigens. Broadly in line with IMGT annotations, most TCR beta V segments showed up in productive rearrangements about 87% or about 30% of the time in an earlier analysis of 587 of the donors. Cytomegalovirus status was reported to be diagnosed by the classifier with high specificity and sensitivity in both the original and validation cohorts. Because counts were too low, roughly 16 rarely observed V segments, including chromosome 9 orphons, were left out of the earlier analysis of a few hundred of the donors. Because HLA typing was unavailable for some donors at each locus, only the typed subset was used in association tests. Correlated functional status among segregating V segments might reflect linkage disequilibrium, but an unknown experimental factor could not be ruled out. The 87-base-pair reads could not distinguish some IMGT-functional V segments, including TRBV6-2 and TRBV6-3, so those segments were excluded. The sequencing pipeline was judged likely to have produced a cluster of highly shared sequence variants as a technical artifact. Only TCR beta chains were sequenced in this cohort, and the absence of alpha or paired-chain data limited detectable features. In the study, some 160 TCR beta chains were listed as associated with cytomegalovirus. Across donors, most TCR sequences were observed very rarely, whereas some public TCRs were present in many individuals. Roughly uniform sequencing depth across donors was assumed in presence/absence analyses, although this assumption may not hold. According to the authors, the approach could potentially be generalized to other disease states and immunological phenotypes. In a later analysis, HLA-associated TCR beta chains were found to be more clonally expanded and to have lower generation probabilities than equally common non-associated chains. According to a later genetic analysis, donors in an Asian-associated ancestry cluster had fewer N-insertions in productive TCRs than the approximately 610-donor mean. When HLA alleles, especially DR and DQ, strongly co-occurred, TCR associations were difficult to assign to individual alleles. In a later genetic analysis, a missense DCLRE1C variant was associated with V-gene and J-gene trimming of TCR beta chains, and the association was replicated in an independent cohort. The only immune exposure information available for the cohort was CMV serostatus. According to a later analysis, TCR association rates differed among HLA loci, with DRB1 alleles showing the most associated TCRs and HLA-C alleles showing the fewest. Specific HLA alleles were associated with some 15,000 TCR beta sequences at a false discovery rate of 0.05 in a later analysis. A further reported finding was that TCR beta sequences accurately predicted the HLA-A and HLA-B alleles for most subjects in the first cohort. In a later analysis, several top co-occurrence clusters were reported to appear linked to parvovirus B19, influenza, CMV and Epstein-Barr virus. According to a later analysis, most CMV-associated TCR beta chains appeared to be HLA-restricted, and the HLA associations seemed to be driven largely by CMV exposure.

The sample was PBMCs. This clonotype was sampled from a man between 18 and 35 years old in good health and CMV-seronegative. This chain is built from TRBV5-1 and TRBJ1-5; a stretch of 7 junction bases matches TRBD1. The DNA reads as follows: TGCGCCAGCAGCCGGACAGGTGACAATCAGCCCCAGCATTTT. It translates as CASSRTGDNQPQHF.